The clone carrying this TCR beta chain was picked up one time. The sample is drawn from a study of blood T cell repertoires in COVID-19. At the level of the study: T cells, B-cell-depleted T cells, or PBMCs provided the cDNA or gDNA that served as material.

Original handling: Amplified reference gene primers provided the basis for estimating nucleated cell counts. Profiled with immunoSEQ multiplex PCR; TCRdb holds only in-frame clones, not every one. The V and J calls and clone size are taken from that table; D and trimming were inferred from the DNA. In the table there are 390,000 or so clones, 75% to 90% of which are singletons. The CDR3 totals 15 residues. Trimming stripped 0 bases from V and 4 bases from J, with 12 bases between. Germline V gene lookup returns CDR1 MNHEY and CDR2 SVGAGI. This chain links TRBV6-5 with TRBJ2-5; D is undetermined. The sample taken for sequencing was peripheral blood. This sequence was found in a woman aged 25 to 39 with active or convalescent COVID-19. DNA of the CDR3: TGTGCCAGCAGTTACTCTGCCGGGTCGGCAGAGACCCAGTACTTC. It encodes CASSYSAGSAETQYF.